This T cell receptor beta chain was sequenced during a study of blood T cell repertoires in COVID-19. At the level of the study: Samples taken during acute and convalescent COVID-19 were collected in the United States, Italy and Spain. The cDNA or gDNA used as material had been derived from T cells, B-cell-depleted T cells, or PBMCs.

The length of the CDR3 is 15 residues. Trimming took off 3 bases at V and 0 bases at J, with 10 bases between the two ends. Looked up from germline, CDR1 is SGDLS and CDR2 is YYNGEE. As handled by the study authors: Reference gene primer amplification gave nucleated cell count estimates. Only in-frame clones appear in the TCRdb table, and some are missing; sequencing was by immunoSEQ multiplex PCR. For V, J and clone size, that table is used; D and trimming come from the DNA. The data hold 140,000 or so clones, with around 78% observed a single time. The V and J genes are TRBV9 and TRBJ1-3, with D hard to call. The sequenced sample was peripheral blood. The TCR sequence derives from a woman aged 55-69 years with acute or convalescent COVID-19. In DNA form, the CDR3 reads TGTGCCAGCAGCGCAACGACTGCCTCTGGAAACACCATATATTTT. Amino acid sequence: CASSATTASGNTIYF.